This T cell receptor (beta chain) was captured in a study of memory CD4+ T cells and cytomegalovirus serostatus. Single viable CD3+CD4+CD8-CD45RO+ cells were sorted as the memory CD4+ T cells. Serum IgG to CMV pp150, pp28, p38 and p52 defined serostatus. Study outcomes and limitations: Of under 200 reported CMV TCRbeta sequences, 65 to 85 were found in memory CD4+ repertoires. CMV serostatus prediction reached median AUC approximately 0.96, or 0.89 with US-trained model. The CMV-associated TCR signature appears largely within the CD4+ memory repertoire.

Only one count was recorded for this clone. No antigen is known for it. Sequencing was performed with immunoSEQ multiplex PCR; in TCRdb, only in-frame clones are kept and a portion is missing. The sample lists tens of thousands of clones, 75% to 80% occurring once. The sample comprised memory CD4+ T cells from blood. The clonotype was recovered from an adult in good health and CMV-seronegative.

In DNA, the CDR3 is TGTGCCAGCAGCTCCCGGACAGGCCTCGGGGAGCAGTTCTTC. This sequence encodes CASSSRTGLGEQFF. The chain recombines TRBV11-3 with TRBJ2-1, with 7 positions matching TRBD1. The CDR3 has 14 residues. Germline assignment: CDR1 SGHNT and CDR2 YENEEA. Trimming at V came to 4 bases and at J to 10 bases, leaving 10 bases not matched to a gene. The whole variable domain, filled in from reference TRBV11-3 and TRBJ2-1, reads EAGVVQSPRYKIIEKKQPVAFWCNPISGHNTLYWYLQNLGQGPELLIRYENEEAVDDSQLPKDRFSAERLKGVDSTLKIQPAELGDSAVYLCASSSRTGLGEQFFGPGTRLTVL.